Below are 32 T cell receptor beta chains sequenced from a single sample in a study of beta chain features in type 1 diabetes. General study results and limits: People with Type 1 diabetes carried modestly yet significantly shorter TCRB CDR3s in all four CD4+ subsets.

The whole isolated RNA underwent reverse transcription, so sequencing captured expressed TCRB transcripts. Generated by immunoSEQ multiplex PCR, the TCRdb table keeps only in-frame clones and is missing some. The sample has approximately 160,000 clones, about a tenth seen once. Which antigens these TCRs recognize remains unknown. Sequences were obtained from central memory CD4+ T cells from blood. The source of these receptors is a man aged 25-45 years with type 1 diabetes.

This clone has a handful of counts. This chain uses TRBV11-2 with TRBJ2-5; TRBD2 matches 10 bases. The CDR3 consists of 17 residues. V was clipped by 8 bases and J by 4 bases; unmatched bases: 16. CDR1 and CDR2 from the germline V gene are SGHAT and FQNNGV. The CDR3 region has the DNA TGTGCCAGCGCATATAGGGCTAGCGGGAGAGGGGGAGAGACCCAGTACTTC. This sequence encodes CASAYRASGRGGETQYF.

The chain uses TRBV4-2 and TRBJ2-3; TRBD2 matches at 11 bases. Germline CDR1 and CDR2: LGHNA and YNFKEQ. J was trimmed by 6 bases and V by 2 bases; bases with no gene match: 7. This CDR3 has 16 amino acids. The CDR3, as DNA: TGTGCCAGCAGCCAATTTACTAGCGGGAGCTCGGATACGCAGTATTTT. Protein product: CASSQFTSGSSDTQYF.

The chain employs TRBV28 and TRBJ2-1, with D hard to call. Germline CDR1 is MDHEN and CDR2 is SYDVKM. Trimming removed 7 bases from V and 1 base from J, with 8 bases in between. This CDR3 is 13 amino acids long. The CDR3 loop is CASNYGSYNEQFF. The CDR3 DNA reads TGTGCCAGCAATTACGGGTCCTACAATGAGCAGTTCTTC.

Ten or more counts support this clone. The V call is TRBV5-1, the J call TRBJ2-5; tentatively, D is TRBD2 (6 bases). Germline V gene data show CDR1 as SGHRS and CDR2 as YFSETQ. The CDR3 consists of 17 residues. Trimming stripped 0 bases from V and 1 base from J, with 16 bases between. The CDR3 is CASSLVGGYNGQETQYF. In DNA, the CDR3 is TGCGCCAGCAGCTTGGTCGGGGGATACAACGGCCAAGAGACCCAGTACTTC.

This clone was counted a few times. The V and J genes are TRBV10-3 and TRBJ2-3; no clear D gene. This CDR3 is built from 14 residues. CDR1 is ENHRY, CDR2 SYGVKD, per germline. Trimming stripped 6 bases from V and 2 bases from J, with 12 bases between. CDR3 in amino acids: CAIRDIAPTDTQYF. CDR3 nucleotides: TGTGCCATCAGAGACATCGCTCCCACAGATACGCAGTATTTT.

This clone has only a few counts. The chain employs TRBV5-1 and TRBJ2-3; perhaps TRBD1 as D (6 bases). CDR3 length: 14 amino acids. Trimming took off 9 bases at V and 5 bases at J, with 19 bases between the two ends. CDR1 SGHRS and CDR2 YFSETQ come from the germline V gene. CDR3 bases: TGCGCCACGACAACAGGGAACCTCGAAGATACGCAGTATTTT. Protein product: CATTTGNLEDTQYF. Full variable domain (rest looked up from reference TRBV5-1 and TRBJ2-3): KAGVTQTPRYLIKTRGQQVTLSCSPISGHRSVSWYQQTPGQGLQFLFEYFSETQRNKGNFPGRFSGRQFSNSRSEMNVSTLELGDSALYLCATTTGNLEDTQYFGPGTRLTVL.

This clone was detected only a few times. The V and J genes are TRBV7-8 and TRBJ2-7; the D gene is possibly TRBD2 (7 bases). The CDR3 is 14 amino acids. Germline V gene lookup returns CDR1 SGHVS and CDR2 FQNEAQ. Trimming pared 6 bases from V and 4 bases from J, leaving 16 bases between. CDR3: CASSGGRGLYEQYF. CDR3 coding DNA: TGTGCCAGCAGTGGGGGGCGGGGGTTGTACGAGCAGTACTTC.

This clone was seen a handful of times. This chain links TRBV9 with TRBJ2-3; 7 bases match TRBD1. Per germline, CDR1 SGDLS and CDR2 YYNGEE. Unmatched junction bases numbered 6, after V lost 2 bases and J lost 3 bases. CDR3 length equals 15 residues. As DNA, the CDR3 is TGTGCCAGCAGCGTGGGGACAGTGTGGACAGATACGCAGTATTTT. This sequence encodes CASSVGTVWTDTQYF. The variable domain in full, with the rest retrieved from reference TRBV9 and TRBJ2-3, is DSGVTQTPKHLITATGQRVTLRCSPRSGDLSVYWYQQSLDQGLQFLIQYYNGEERAKGNILERFSAQQFPDLHSELNLSSLELGDSALYFCASSVGTVWTDTQYFGPGTRLTVL.

Only one count was recorded for this clone. The CDR3 is CAWSRFVRGTEAFF. In nucleotides, the CDR3 is TGTGCCTGGAGTAGGTTCGTAAGGGGGACTGAAGCTTTCTTT. The gene calls are TRBV30 and TRBJ1-1; TRBD1 is a possible D gene (6 bases). Trimming shortened V by 2 bases and J by 5 bases, and 15 bases separated the two germline ends. The CDR3 totals 14 residues. The germline V gene has CDR1 GTSNPN and CDR2 SVGIG (reference sequence).

The chain carries TRBV19 and TRBJ2-1, with 8 bases lining up with TRBD1. The V and J ends lost 5 bases and 3 bases, in that order; junction bases with no gene match: 9. Germline CDR1 reads LNHDA; CDR2 reads SQIVND (reference sequence). This CDR3 region has 16 residues. This CDR3 reads CASSVNRGSDYNEQFF. CDR3 DNA sequence: TGTGCCAGTAGTGTTAACAGGGGGTCCGACTACAATGAGCAGTTCTTC. Full variable domain (missing parts from reference TRBV19 and TRBJ2-1): DGGITQSPKYLFRKEGQNVTLSCEQNLNHDAMYWYRQDPGQGLRLIYYSQIVNDFQKGDIAEGYSVSREKKESFPLTVTSAQKNPTAFYLCASSVNRGSDYNEQFFGPGTRLTVL.

This clone was detected only a few times. This chain uses TRBV18 with TRBJ1-2; D remains unclear. CDR1 and CDR2 from the germline V gene are KGHSH and LQKENI. The CDR3 runs 13 residues. V lost 6 bases and J lost 4, with 12 bases in between. The CDR3 loop is CASSLDPGYGYTF. CDR3 in DNA: TGTGCCAGCTCCCTTGACCCAGGCTATGGCTACACCTTC.

This clone was counted a few times. The chain recombines TRBV7-9 with TRBJ2-3; possible D gene TRBD2, 5 bases. This CDR3 contains 17 residues. Trimming shortened V by 8 bases and J by 0 bases, and 21 bases separated the two germline ends. Germline V gene data show CDR1 as SEHNR and CDR2 as FQNEAQ (reference sequence). This CDR3 reads CASPPRGASTSTDTQYF. The DNA for the CDR3 is TGTGCCAGCCCCCCCCGAGGAGCTAGCACTAGCACAGATACGCAGTATTTT.

The chain combines TRBV7-9 with TRBJ2-7; D may be TRBD2 (6 bases). The CDR3 totals 16 residues. Germline V lookup: CDR1 SEHNR, CDR2 FQNEAQ (reference sequence). With 5 bases removed from V and 0 bases from J, the gap between germline ends came to 17 bases. CDR3 DNA sequence: TGTGCCAGCAGCCGGAAAGGCGGGATTAGCTCCTACGAGCAGTACTTC. Its translation is CASSRKGGISSYEQYF.

The chain combines TRBV9 with TRBJ2-7; the D gene is possibly TRBD1 (5 bases). V shed 4 bases and J shed 3 bases, with 14 bases lying between them. CDR1 is SGDLS, CDR2 YYNGEE, per germline. The CDR3 length is 14 residues. The CDR3 DNA reads as TGTGCCAGCAGCCCCTCCACTCAGGGCTACGAGCAGTACTTC. Translation: CASSPSTQGYEQYF.

The chain uses TRBV5-1 and TRBJ2-2, with TRBD2 identical over 7 bases. The CDR3 length is 15 residues. The trim removed 0 bases at V and 6 bases at J, leaving 5 bases unmatched. From germline, CDR1 is SGHRS and CDR2 YFSETQ. The CDR3 reads CASSLGTRGAGELFF. The CDR3 bases are TGCGCCAGCAGCTTGGGGACTAGAGGGGCCGGGGAGCTGTTTTTT. The full variable domain, with the rest looked up from reference TRBV5-1 and TRBJ2-2, is KAGVTQTPRYLIKTRGQQVTLSCSPISGHRSVSWYQQTPGQGLQFLFEYFSETQRNKGNFPGRFSGRQFSNSRSEMNVSTLELGDSALYLCASSLGTRGAGELFFGEGSRLTVL.

A few counts support this clone. The gene calls are TRBV7-9 and TRBJ2-7; TRBD2 is a possible D gene (5 bases). Germline CDR1 SEHNR, CDR2 FQNEAQ (reference sequence). V was cut by 3 bases and J by 3 bases, with 12 bases left in between. The CDR3 has 14 residues. The CDR3 reads CASSFEGEYYEQYF. For the CDR3, the DNA is TGTGCCAGCAGCTTCGAGGGAGAATACTACGAGCAGTACTTC.

This clone has more than one count but fewer than ten. The chain employs TRBV27 and TRBJ2-2, with a possible D match to TRBD1 (6 bases). With 3 bases removed from V and 4 bases from J, the gap between germline ends came to 9 bases. From germline, CDR1 is MNHEY and CDR2 SMNVEV (reference sequence). The CDR3 runs 14 residues. CDR3 amino acids: CASSFYRATGELFF. The CDR3 DNA is TGTGCCAGCAGTTTTTACAGGGCCACCGGGGAGCTGTTTTTT.

The sample holds a few counts of this clone. The rearrangement uses TRBV5-1 and TRBJ2-7; 9 nucleotides line up with TRBD1. The CDR3 extends over 14 amino acids. V gave up 0 bases and J gave up 5 bases; unmatched junction bases: 3. Looked up from germline, CDR1 is SGHRS and CDR2 is YFSETQ. DNA for the CDR3: TGCGCCAGCAGCTTGGGACAGGGGGTCCACGAGCAGTACTTC. Amino acids: CASSLGQGVHEQYF.

The chain carries TRBV9 and TRBJ2-2; TRBD2 matches at 7 bases. Germline trimming cut 0 bases from V and 4 bases from J; bases unmatched to any gene: 3. CDR1 and CDR2 (germline): SGDLS, YYNGEE. The CDR3 loop spans 15 amino acids. The CDR3 loop reads CASSVGGRVTGELFF. The CDR3, as DNA: TGTGCCAGCAGCGTAGGCGGGAGAGTCACCGGGGAGCTGTTTTTT.

V gene TRBV5-4 combines with J gene TRBJ2-1; 9 nucleotides agree with TRBD2. Germline lookup yields CDR1 SGHNT and CDR2 YYREEE (reference sequence). The CDR3 length is 15 residues. V gave up 6 bases and J gave up 7 bases; unmatched junction bases: 11. The CDR3 here is CASTAVAGVINEQFF. CDR3 bases: TGTGCCAGCACCGCCGTAGCGGGAGTTATTAATGAGCAGTTCTTC.

The rearrangement uses TRBV28 and TRBJ2-7; 8 bases agree with TRBD2. J was trimmed by 4 bases and V by 2 bases; bases with no gene match: 4. The CDR3 covers 14 residues. Germline V gives CDR1 MDHEN, CDR2 SYDVKM. The CDR3 region has the DNA TGTGCCAGCAGTTTACGGGAGGGCCTTTACGAGCAGTACTTC. This translates into CASSLREGLYEQYF.

This chain links TRBV2 with TRBJ2-6; no reliable D call. Germline V gene lookup returns CDR1 SNHLY and CDR2 FYNNEI. The CDR3 is 18 amino acids. V was cut by 7 bases and J by 1 base, with 20 bases left in between. The CDR3 DNA reads TGTGCCAGCAAACCCCAACCCAATACAATGTCTGGGGCCAACGTCCTGACTTTC. Its translation is CASKPQPNTMSGANVLTF.

The rearrangement uses TRBV7-8 and TRBJ2-3; 10 nucleotides match TRBD2. The CDR3 has 14 residues. V shed 5 bases, J shed 7 bases, and the junction held 6 bases outside the gene matches. Germline assignment: CDR1 SGHVS and CDR2 FQNEAQ. CDR3 bases: TGTGCCAGCAGCCGTAGCGGGAGGTTTAATACGCAGTATTTT. Its protein is CASSRSGRFNTQYF.

The sample holds a few counts of this clone. The chain links TRBV29-1 to TRBJ2-5; D is uncertain. Trimming left V 6 bases short and J 5 bases short, with 7 bases between. This CDR3 is built from 10 residues. Germline V lookup: CDR1 SQVTM, CDR2 ANQGSEA. The CDR3 sequence is CSVKSETQYF. CDR3 bases: TGCAGCGTCAAAAGCGAGACCCAGTACTTC.

The table lists this clone with a few counts. The chain carries TRBV13 and TRBJ2-1, with D uncertain. The CDR3 contains 11 residues. Trimming cost V 5 bases and J 10 bases, with 9 bases left between them. Germline lookup yields CDR1 PRHDT and CDR2 FYEKMQ (reference sequence). The CDR3 coding sequence is TGTGCCAGCAGCCGTCAACGGGAGCAGTTCTTC. This translates into CASSRQREQFF. The full variable domain, completed using reference TRBV13 and TRBJ2-1, is AAGVIQSPRHLIKEKRETATLKCYPIPRHDTVYWYQQGPGQDPQFLISFYEKMQSDKGSIPDRFSAQQFSDYHSELNMSSLELGDSALYFCASSRQREQFFGPGTRLTVL.

A word on this clone: Other DNA sequences in the same sample also yield this CDR3. The rearrangement links TRBV5-1 to TRBJ2-1, with a tentative D call TRBD2 (5 bases). Per the germline V gene, CDR1 is SGHRS and CDR2 is YFSETQ. This CDR3 is built from 13 residues. The V and J ends lost 2 bases and 5 bases respectively, with 8 bases between them. CDR3 DNA: TGCGCCAGCAGCTTTCTAGCCGACAATGAGCAGTTCTTC. The encoded protein is CASSFLADNEQFF.

This rearrangement joins TRBV6-1 to TRBJ1-2; D is unclear. The CDR3 consists of 12 residues. CDR1 is MNHNS and CDR2 is SASEGT in the germline V gene. Trimming took off 6 bases at V and 3 bases at J, with 8 bases between the two ends. This CDR3 is CASRLSDYGYTF. The CDR3 DNA sequence: TGTGCCAGCAGGCTGTCAGACTATGGCTACACCTTC.

The genes are TRBV28 and TRBJ1-2; 7 bases map to TRBD1. The germline V gene has CDR1 MDHEN and CDR2 SYDVKM. The CDR3 length is 14 residues. The V and J ends lost 5 bases and 0 bases, in that order; junction bases with no gene match: 3. The CDR3 sequence is CASSNRGSNYGYTF. DNA for the CDR3: TGTGCCAGCAGTAACAGGGGATCTAACTATGGCTACACCTTC.

V usage is TRBV30 and J usage is TRBJ1-4, with 8 bases identical to TRBD1. The ends lost 3 bases at V and 4 bases at J; junction bases unmatched: 7. CDR3 length: 15 residues. CDR1 is GTSNPN and CDR2 is SVGIG in the germline V gene (reference sequence). The CDR3 DNA reads TGTGCCTGGAGCAGAACGGACAGGGTTAATGAAAAACTGTTTTTT. It translates to CAWSRTDRVNEKLFF.

The genes are TRBV29-1 and TRBJ2-1; TRBD1 matches 9 bases. CDR1 SQVTM and CDR2 ANQGSEA come from the germline V gene. The CDR3 has 15 amino acids. V lost 6 bases to trimming and J lost 2 bases; unmatched junction nucleotides: 8. In nucleotides, the CDR3 is TGCAGCGTACAGACCGGGACAGGGACCTACAATGAGCAGTTCTTC. The encoded protein is CSVQTGTGTYNEQFF.

The chain links TRBV7-9 to TRBJ1-1, with a possible D match to TRBD1 (5 bases). Looked up from germline, CDR1 is SEHNR and CDR2 is FQNEAQ (reference sequence). The V end lost 5 bases, the J end lost 11 bases, and 15 bases lay between the germline ends. The CDR3 length is 12 residues. The CDR3 coding sequence is TGTGCCAGCAGCCCACAGGTAATGGCCGCTTTCTTT. This encodes CASSPQVMAAFF. Supplemented by reference TRBV7-9 and TRBJ1-1, the full variable domain reads DTGVSQNPRHKITKRGQNVTFRCDPISEHNRLYWYRQTLGQGPEFLTYFQNEAQLEKSRLLSDRFSAERPKGSFSTLEIQRTEQGDSAMYLCASSPQVMAAFFGQGTRLTVV.

The chain joins TRBV4-3 to TRBJ2-3; 8 bases are a match to TRBD2. CDR1 and CDR2 (germline): LGHNA, YSLEER. V lost 4 bases and J lost 3; bases outside the gene matches: 3. The CDR3 covers 14 residues. CDR3 protein: CASSRGRMTDTQYF. Here the CDR3 DNA reads TGCGCCAGCAGCCGCGGGAGGATGACAGATACGCAGTATTTT.